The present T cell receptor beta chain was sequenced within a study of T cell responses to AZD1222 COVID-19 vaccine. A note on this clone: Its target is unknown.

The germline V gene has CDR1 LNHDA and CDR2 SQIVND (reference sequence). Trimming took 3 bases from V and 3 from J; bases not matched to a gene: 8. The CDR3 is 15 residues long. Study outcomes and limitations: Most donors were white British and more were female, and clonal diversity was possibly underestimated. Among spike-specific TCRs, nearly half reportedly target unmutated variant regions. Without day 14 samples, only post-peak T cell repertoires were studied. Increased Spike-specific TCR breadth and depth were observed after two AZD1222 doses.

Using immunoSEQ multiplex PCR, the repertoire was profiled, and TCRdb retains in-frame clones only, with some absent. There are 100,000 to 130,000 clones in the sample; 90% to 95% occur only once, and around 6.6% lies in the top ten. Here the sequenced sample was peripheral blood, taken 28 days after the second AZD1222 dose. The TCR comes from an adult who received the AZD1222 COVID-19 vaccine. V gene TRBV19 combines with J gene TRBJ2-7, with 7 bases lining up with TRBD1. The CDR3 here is CASSIGTAHFYEQYF. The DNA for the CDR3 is TGTGCCAGTAGTATCGGGACAGCCCACTTCTACGAGCAGTACTTC.